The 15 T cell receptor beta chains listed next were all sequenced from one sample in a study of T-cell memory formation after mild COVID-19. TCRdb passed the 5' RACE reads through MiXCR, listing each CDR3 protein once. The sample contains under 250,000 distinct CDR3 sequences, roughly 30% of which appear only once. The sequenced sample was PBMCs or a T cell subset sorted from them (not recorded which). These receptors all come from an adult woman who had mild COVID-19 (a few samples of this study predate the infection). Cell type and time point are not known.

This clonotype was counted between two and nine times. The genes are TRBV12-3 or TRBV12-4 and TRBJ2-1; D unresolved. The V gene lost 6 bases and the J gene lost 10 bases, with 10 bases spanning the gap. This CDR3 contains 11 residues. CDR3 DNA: TGTGCCAGCAGCTTTCTGGTGGAGCAGTTCTTC. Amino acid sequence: CASSFLVEQFF.

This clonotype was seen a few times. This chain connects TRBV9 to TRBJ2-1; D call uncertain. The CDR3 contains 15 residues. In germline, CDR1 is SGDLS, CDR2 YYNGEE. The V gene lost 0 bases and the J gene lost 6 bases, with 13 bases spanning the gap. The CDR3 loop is CASSVVAGWANEQFF. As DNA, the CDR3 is TGTGCCAGCAGCGTAGTTGCAGGTTGGGCCAATGAGCAGTTCTTC.

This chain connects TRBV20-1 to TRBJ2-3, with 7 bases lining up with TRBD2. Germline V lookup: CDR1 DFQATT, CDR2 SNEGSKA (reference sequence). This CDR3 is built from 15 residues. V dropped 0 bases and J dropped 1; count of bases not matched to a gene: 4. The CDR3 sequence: CSARDRSGGTDTQYF. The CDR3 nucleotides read TGCAGTGCTAGAGATAGGAGCGGGGGCACAGATACGCAGTATTTT.

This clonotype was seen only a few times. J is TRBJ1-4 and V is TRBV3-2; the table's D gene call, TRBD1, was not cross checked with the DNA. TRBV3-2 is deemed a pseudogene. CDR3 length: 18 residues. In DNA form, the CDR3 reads TGTGCCAGCAGCCAAGATGGATCCGGGGGGCGACGGGGTGAAAAACTGTTTTTT. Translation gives CASSQDGSGGRRGEKLFF.

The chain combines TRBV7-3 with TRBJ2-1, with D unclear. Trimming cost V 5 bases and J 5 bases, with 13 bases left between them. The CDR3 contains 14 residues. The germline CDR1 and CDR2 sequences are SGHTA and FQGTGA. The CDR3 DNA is TGTGCCAGCAGCCCCTCGCAGCGTAACAATGAGCAGTTCTTC. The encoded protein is CASSPSQRNNEQFF.

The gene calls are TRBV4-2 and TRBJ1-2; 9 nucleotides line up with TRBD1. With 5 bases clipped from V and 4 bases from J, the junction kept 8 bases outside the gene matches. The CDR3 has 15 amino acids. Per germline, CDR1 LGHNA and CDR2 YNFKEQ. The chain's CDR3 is CASSRRTGAGYGYTF. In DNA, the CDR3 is TGTGCCAGCAGCAGAAGGACAGGGGCAGGCTATGGCTACACCTTC.

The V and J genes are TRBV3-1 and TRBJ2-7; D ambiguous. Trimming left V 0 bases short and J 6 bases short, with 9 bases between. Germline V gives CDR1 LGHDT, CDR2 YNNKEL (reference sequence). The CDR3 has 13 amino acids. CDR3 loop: CASSQERVSEQYF. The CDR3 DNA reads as TGTGCCAGCAGCCAAGAAAGGGTAAGCGAGCAGTACTTC.

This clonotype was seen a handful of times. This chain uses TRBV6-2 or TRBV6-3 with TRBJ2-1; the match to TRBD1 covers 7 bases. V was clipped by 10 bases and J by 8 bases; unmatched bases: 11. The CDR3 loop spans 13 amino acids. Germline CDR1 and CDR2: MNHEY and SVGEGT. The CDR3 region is CATLGDRDHEQFF. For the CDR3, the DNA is TGTGCCACCCTGGGAGACAGGGACCATGAGCAGTTCTTC.

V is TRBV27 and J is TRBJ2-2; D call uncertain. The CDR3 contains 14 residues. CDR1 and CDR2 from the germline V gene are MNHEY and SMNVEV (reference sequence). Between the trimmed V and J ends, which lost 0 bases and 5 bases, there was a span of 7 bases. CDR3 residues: CASSLSIMTGELFF. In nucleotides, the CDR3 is TGTGCCAGCAGTTTATCGATAATGACCGGGGAGCTGTTTTTT.

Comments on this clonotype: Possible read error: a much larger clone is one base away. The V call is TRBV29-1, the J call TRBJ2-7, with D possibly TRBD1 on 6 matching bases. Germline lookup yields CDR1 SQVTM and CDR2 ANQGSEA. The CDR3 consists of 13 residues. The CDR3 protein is CSVGGGFSYEKYF. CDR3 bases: TGCAGCGTTGGAGGGGGTTTTTCCTACGAGAAGTACTTC.

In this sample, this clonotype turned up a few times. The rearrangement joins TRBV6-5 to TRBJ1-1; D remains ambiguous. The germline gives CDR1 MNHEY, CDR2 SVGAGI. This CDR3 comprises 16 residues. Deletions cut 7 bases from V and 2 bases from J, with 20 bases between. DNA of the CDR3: TGTGCCAGCATCAAACTGCCCGCCGCACCCAACACTGAAGCTTTCTTT. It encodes CASIKLPAAPNTEAFF.

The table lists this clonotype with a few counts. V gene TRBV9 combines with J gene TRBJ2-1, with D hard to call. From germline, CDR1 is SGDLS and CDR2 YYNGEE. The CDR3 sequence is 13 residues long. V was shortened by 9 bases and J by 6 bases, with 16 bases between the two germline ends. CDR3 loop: CATQVTLLNEQFF. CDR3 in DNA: TGTGCCACCCAGGTGACTCTACTCAATGAGCAGTTCTTC. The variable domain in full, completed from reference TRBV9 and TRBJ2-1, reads DSGVTQTPKHLITATGQRVTLRCSPRSGDLSVYWYQQSLDQGLQFLIQYYNGEERAKGNILERFSAQQFPDLHSELNLSSLELGDSALYFCATQVTLLNEQFFGPGTRLTVL.

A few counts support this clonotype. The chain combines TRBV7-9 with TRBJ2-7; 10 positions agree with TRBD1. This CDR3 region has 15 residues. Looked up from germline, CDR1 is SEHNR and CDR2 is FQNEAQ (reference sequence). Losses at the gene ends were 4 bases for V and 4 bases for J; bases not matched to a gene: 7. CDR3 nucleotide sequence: TGTGCCAGCAGCTCATTGACAGGGGGCCTTTACGAGCAGTACTTC. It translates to CASSSLTGGLYEQYF. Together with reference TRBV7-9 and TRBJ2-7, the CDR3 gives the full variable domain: DTGVSQNPRHKITKRGQNVTFRCDPISEHNRLYWYRQTLGQGPEFLTYFQNEAQLEKSRLLSDRFSAERPKGSFSTLEIQRTEQGDSAMYLCASSSLTGGLYEQYFGPGTRLTVT.

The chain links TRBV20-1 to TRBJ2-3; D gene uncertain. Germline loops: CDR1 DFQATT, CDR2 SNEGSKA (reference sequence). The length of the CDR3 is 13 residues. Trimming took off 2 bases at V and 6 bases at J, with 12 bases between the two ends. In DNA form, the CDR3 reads TGCAGTGCTAGATTCATCCTGGAGGATACGCAGTATTTT. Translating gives CSARFILEDTQYF.

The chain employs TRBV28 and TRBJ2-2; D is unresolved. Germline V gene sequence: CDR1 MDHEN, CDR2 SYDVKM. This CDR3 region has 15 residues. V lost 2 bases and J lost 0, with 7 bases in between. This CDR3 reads CASSLTSTNTGELFF. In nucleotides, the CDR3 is TGTGCCAGCAGTTTAACGAGTACGAACACCGGGGAGCTGTTTTTT.